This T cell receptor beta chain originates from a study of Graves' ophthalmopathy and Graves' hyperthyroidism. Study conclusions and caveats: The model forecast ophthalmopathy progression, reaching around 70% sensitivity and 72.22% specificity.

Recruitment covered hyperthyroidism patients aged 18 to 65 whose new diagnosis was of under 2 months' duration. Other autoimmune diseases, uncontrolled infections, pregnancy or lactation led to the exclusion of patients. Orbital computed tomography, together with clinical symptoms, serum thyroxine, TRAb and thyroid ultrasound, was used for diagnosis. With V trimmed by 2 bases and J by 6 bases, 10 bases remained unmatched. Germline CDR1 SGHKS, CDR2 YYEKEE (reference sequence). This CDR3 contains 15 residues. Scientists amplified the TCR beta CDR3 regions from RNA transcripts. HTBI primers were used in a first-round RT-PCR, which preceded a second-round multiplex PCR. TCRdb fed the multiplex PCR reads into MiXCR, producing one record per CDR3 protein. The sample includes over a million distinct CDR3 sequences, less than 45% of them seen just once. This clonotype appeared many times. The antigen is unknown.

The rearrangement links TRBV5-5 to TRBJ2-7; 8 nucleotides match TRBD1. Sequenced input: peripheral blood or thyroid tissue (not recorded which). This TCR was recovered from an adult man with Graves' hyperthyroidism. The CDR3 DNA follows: TGTGCCAGCAGCTTTCGGTGGCAGGGGGCAGGCGAGCAGTACTTC. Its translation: CASSFRWQGAGEQYF. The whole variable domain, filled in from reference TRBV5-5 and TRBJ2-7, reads DAGVTQSPTHLIKTRGQQVTLRCSPISGHKSVSWYQQVLGQGPQFIFQYYEKEERGRGNFPDRFSARQFPNYSSELNVNALLLGDSALYLCASSFRWQGAGEQYFGPGTRLTVT.